The present TCR beta chain was sequenced within a study of cytomegalovirus exposure and HLA in healthy donors. Across the study: Per a later analysis, the approximately 600 first-cohort and under 150 validation repertoires shared one platform. Regarding the study as a whole: Cytomegalovirus association was listed for about 150 TCR beta chains. In the 95 to 150 validation repertoires, more than 85% of cluster scores exceeded 0, per a later analysis.

The study drew the donors from its 120-subject validation cohort, separate from the approximately 700-subject first cohort. The CDR3 sequence is 15 residues long. Germline V CDR1 and CDR2: SGHVS, FQNEAQ. Deletions cut 2 bases from V and 1 base from J, with 11 bases between. Data came from immunoSEQ multiplex PCR; TCRdb stores just in-frame clones and leaves some out. The sample has about 200,000 clones; about three quarters are singletons. A remark on this clone: No antigen is known for it.

What was sequenced was PBMCs. The J gene is TRBJ1-1, the V gene TRBV7-8; D is unclear. This receptor was taken from a woman in her 30s in good health and CMV-seronegative. The CDR3 nucleotides are TGTGCCAGCAGCTTATCACGTGGAGGGAACACTGAAGCTTTCTTT. Protein: CASSLSRGGNTEAFF.